This entry is about one TCR beta chain. The antigen is not known. The data were taken from a study of T cell responses to AZD1222 COVID-19 vaccine. Study background: Combined were second doses at about 4 or about 12 weeks. Study-wide points: Clonal diversity may have been underestimated in mostly white British donors. Compared with day 0, the breadth and depth of the Spike-specific TCR repertoire rose significantly after two doses of AZD1222. Unmutated variant regions reportedly attract nearly half of all spike-specific TCRs.

The junction had 7 bases not matched to a gene; V was cut back by 5 bases and J by 4 bases. The length of the CDR3 is 14 residues. Germline CDR1 GTSNPN, CDR2 SVGIG (reference sequence). Produced via immunoSEQ multiplex PCR; TCRdb's table is partial and in-frame only. The profile shows 100,000 to 130,000 clones, around 89% of them singletons. The sequencing here drew on peripheral blood, taken on day 0 of AZD1222 vaccination. This chain joins TRBV30 and TRBJ2-3; 9 nucleotides match TRBD2. The source is an adult in good health. CDR3: CAWGREGLSDTQYF. The CDR3 DNA sequence: TGTGCCTGGGGGCGGGAGGGCCTGTCAGATACGCAGTATTTT.